This passage covers 17 T cell receptor beta chains from one sample sequenced in a study of spatial heterogeneity in lung cancer. The antigens of these receptors remain unknown. Time point denoted: sample taken at primary tumor resection. Study observations and caveats: It was found that expanded intratumoral alpha and beta TCR counts tracked tumor mutation counts.

TCRdb passed the 5' RACE reads through MiXCR, listing each CDR3 protein once. This table has about 1,500 distinct CDR3 sequences, 5.9% appearing once. Sequenced material: lung tumor tissue, taken at surgery. The receptors originated from a female donor with early-stage non-small cell lung cancer.

This clonotype was detected ten times or more. The chain couples TRBV12-5 to TRBJ1-2, with TRBD1 matching over 10 bases. With 5 bases clipped from V and 3 bases from J, the junction kept 9 bases outside the gene matches. The CDR3 runs to 16 residues. The germline V gene has CDR1 LGHNT and CDR2 FRNRAP. The CDR3 region is CASGLRTGGFDYGYTF. For the CDR3, the DNA is TGTGCTAGTGGTCTTAGGACAGGGGGTTTTGACTATGGCTACACCTTC.

By frequency in the sample, this clonotype is medium-sized. The chain links TRBV7-3 to TRBJ2-6; the D is unclear. Germline V CDR1 and CDR2: SGHTA, FQGTGA. V lost 2 bases to trimming and J lost 0 bases, with 5 bases between them. CDR3 length equals 15 residues. CDR3 coding DNA: TGTGCCAGCAGCTTAGCCCCCTCTGGGGCCAACGTCCTGACTTTC. Protein: CASSLAPSGANVLTF.

By frequency in the sample, this clonotype is medium-sized. V gene TRBV28 combines with J gene TRBJ1-5; D call uncertain. V lost 1 base and J lost 4, with 2 bases in between. Germline V gives CDR1 MDHEN, CDR2 SYDVKM. This CDR3 is built from 12 residues. CDR3 DNA: TGTGCCAGCAGTTTATTAAATCAGCCCCAGCATTTT. Amino acids: CASSLLNQPQHF.

By sample fraction, this clonotype is large. The V and J genes are TRBV7-2 and TRBJ1-4; the D gene is possibly TRBD1 (5 bases). The ends were cut back, 5 bases at V and 2 bases at J, with 12 bases in the middle. This CDR3 region has 15 residues. Germline V gene lookup returns CDR1 SGHTA and CDR2 FQGNSA. CDR3 DNA sequence: TGTGCCAGCAGCCGCAAGAGGGGCACTAATGAAAAACTGTTTTTT. It translates to CASSRKRGTNEKLFF.

This clonotype is judged medium-sized. The V and J genes are TRBV5-1 and TRBJ2-5; a possible D gene is TRBD2 (5 bases). The CDR3 runs to 14 residues. Trimming cost V 3 bases and J 5 bases, with 14 bases left between them. Germline CDR1 is SGHRS and CDR2 is YFSETQ. CDR3 amino acids: CASSSTDSGETQYF. The CDR3, as DNA: TGCGCCAGCAGCTCGACTGACTCGGGGGAGACCCAGTACTTC.

By its share, this clonotype is medium-sized. This sequence joins TRBV20-1 and TRBJ1-2, with TRBD1 as a possible D gene (6 bases). The CDR3 contains 14 residues. V lost 1 base to trimming and J lost 6 bases, with 15 bases between them. CDR1 is DFQATT and CDR2 is SNEGSKA in the germline V gene (reference sequence). The CDR3 here is CSARAFPRGDGYTF. CDR3 coding DNA: TGCAGTGCTAGAGCTTTCCCCAGGGGAGATGGCTACACCTTC.

Relative to its sample, this clonotype is medium-sized. The chain combines TRBV13 with TRBJ2-1; 8 positions match TRBD2. Trimming at V came to 0 bases and at J to 6 bases, leaving 1 base not matched to a gene. The CDR3 sequence is 14 residues long. CDR1 PRHDT and CDR2 FYEKMQ come from the germline V gene (reference sequence). CDR3 sequence reads: CASSLGGLVNEQFF. CDR3 DNA: TGTGCCAGCAGCTTAGGGGGACTAGTCAATGAGCAGTTCTTC.

In its sample, this clonotype is medium-sized. V and J are TRBV19 and TRBJ2-1, with a weak D call TRBD1 (6 bases). Trimming cost V 5 bases and J 4 bases, with 18 bases left between them. The germline gives CDR1 LNHDA, CDR2 SQIVND (reference sequence). This CDR3 is 16 amino acids long. CDR3 region: CASSADAGTSYNEQFF. The CDR3 region has the DNA TGTGCCAGTAGTGCAGACGCCGGGACATCATACAATGAGCAGTTCTTC.

The chain is built from TRBV7-2 and TRBJ2-2, with D hard to call. V gave up 4 bases and J gave up 5 bases, with 8 bases separating them. There are 13 residues in the CDR3. The V gene's germline CDR1 is SGHTA and CDR2 FQGNSA. CDR3 amino acids: CASSSSVTGELFF. CDR3 DNA sequence: TGTGCCAGCAGCTCGAGCGTTACCGGGGAGCTGTTTTTT.

This clonotype was seen a few times. The J gene is TRBJ2-1, the V gene TRBV19, with 8 nucleotides matching TRBD2. CDR3 length: 16 residues. Germline CDR1 is LNHDA and CDR2 is SQIVND (reference sequence). Trimming removed 2 bases from V and 9 bases from J; junction bases left unmatched: 12. The CDR3 nucleotides read TGTGCCAGTAGTATATCCCCGGGACTAGTGGGCGGTGAGCAGTTCTTC. Protein: CASSISPGLVGGEQFF.

Judged by abundance, this clonotype is medium-sized. The CDR3 reads CASSLTGGQPQHF. The CDR3 DNA is TGTGCCAGCTCACTTACAGGGGGGCAGCCCCAGCATTTT. The chain employs TRBV18 and TRBJ1-5, with 8 bases identical to TRBD1. The CDR3 has 13 amino acids. Trimming cost V 4 bases and J 7 bases; bases outside gene matches: 3. Germline CDR1 reads KGHSH; CDR2 reads LQKENI. Together with reference TRBV18 and TRBJ1-5, the CDR3 gives the full variable domain: NAGVMQNPRHLVRRRGQEARLRCSPMKGHSHVYWYRQLPEEGLKFMVYLQKENIIDESGMPKERFSAEFPKEGPSILRIQQVVRGDSAAYFCASSLTGGQPQHFGDGTRLSIL.

This clonotype has just a few counts. V is TRBV5-1 and J is TRBJ1-6; perhaps TRBD1 as D (5 bases). The germline V and J ends were trimmed by 2 bases and 3 bases, with 15 bases remaining between them. Germline-derived CDR1 and CDR2 are SGHRS and YFSETQ. The CDR3 contains 17 residues. CDR3 sequence: CASSLRGDGVYNSPLHF. The DNA of the CDR3 is TGCGCCAGCAGCTTAAGGGGAGACGGGGTCTATAATTCACCCCTCCACTTT.

By its share, this clonotype is medium-sized. This chain links TRBV10-3 with TRBJ2-1; weak D call: TRBD1 (6 bases). The CDR3 is 13 amino acids. Germline values: CDR1 ENHRY, CDR2 SYGVKD. V lost 2 bases and J 6 bases, leaving 8 bases between the germline ends. The CDR3 reads CAISERDTNEQFF. The CDR3 DNA reads TGTGCCATCAGTGAGAGGGACACCAATGAGCAGTTCTTC.

This clonotype is deemed medium-sized (0.01 to 0.1%). The chain has TRBV2 and TRBJ1-5; TRBD1 agrees at 7 bases. CDR1 is SNHLY, CDR2 FYNNEI, per germline. The CDR3 spans 12 residues. V trimming: 6 bases; J trimming: 4 bases; junction bases outside the gene matches: 0. The CDR3 nucleotides are TGTGCCAGCAGGACAGGGAATCAGCCCCAGCATTTT. Translating it yields CASRTGNQPQHF.

This clonotype was found many times. This chain connects TRBV20-1 to TRBJ1-4; weak D call: TRBD1 (6 bases). The CDR3 has 13 residues. Trimming shortened V by 1 base and J by 8 bases, and 11 bases separated the two germline ends. Germline CDR1 DFQATT, CDR2 SNEGSKA (reference sequence). The CDR3 protein is CSARGGGREKLFF. The CDR3 DNA sequence: TGCAGTGCTAGAGGGGGGGGCCGGGAAAAACTGTTTTTT.

This clonotype ranks as medium-sized. The chain employs TRBV5-1 and TRBJ1-2; 7 nucleotides match TRBD1. Per germline, CDR1 SGHRS and CDR2 YFSETQ. Trimming cost V 3 bases and J 4 bases; bases outside gene matches: 3. This CDR3 is built from 13 residues. The CDR3 loop is CASSSGQLYGYTF. The CDR3 DNA reads TGCGCCAGCAGCTCGGGACAGCTCTATGGCTACACCTTC.

This clonotype is labeled large. The chain combines TRBV3-1 with TRBJ2-7, with 10 nucleotides matching TRBD2. Germline V CDR1 and CDR2: LGHDT, YNNKEL (reference sequence). The CDR3 is 18 amino acids. Trimming cost V 0 bases and J 7 bases; bases outside gene matches: 15. The CDR3 sequence is CASSQDTAGGIPTGEQYF. The CDR3 DNA reads TGTGCCAGCAGCCAAGATACAGCGGGAGGGATCCCTACGGGGGAGCAGTACTTC.